The 4 T cell receptor beta chains listed next were all sequenced from one sample in a study of T-cell reconstitution after alpha-beta-depleted transplantation in children. This sample's TCRbeta library carried unique molecular identifier barcodes. TCRdb fed the PCR reads into MiXCR, producing one record per CDR3 protein. The top ten clones hold roughly 9.8% of a sample with around 300,000 distinct CDR3 sequences, around 25% of them seen once. Sequenced material: PBMCs, mostly from graft donor cells, taken 180 days after TCRalphabeta/CD19-depleted stem cell transplant. The receptors shown here come from a male patient under 18 who had a stem cell transplant for acute lymphoblastic leukemia, so the T cells may come from the graft donor.

This clonotype was detected a few times. This chain uses TRBV7-8 with TRBJ1-5, with TRBD1 matching 8 bases. Germline V lookup: CDR1 SGHVS, CDR2 FQNEAQ. The CDR3 is 14 amino acids. V lost 1 base and J lost 6; bases outside the gene matches: 2. The CDR3 DNA reads TGTGCCAGCAGCTTAGACAGGGGGAGTCAGCCCCAGCATTTT. Protein product: CASSLDRGSQPQHF.

The CDR3 DNA sequence: TGCAGCGTTGAATGGGGAGGGGATGAAAAACTGTTTTTT. It specifies CSVEWGGDEKLFF. This chain connects TRBV29-1 to TRBJ1-4; weak D call: TRBD1 (5 bases). The CDR3 consists of 13 residues. Trimming stripped 2 bases from V and 6 bases from J, with 10 bases between. Germline V gene sequence: CDR1 SQVTM, CDR2 ANQGSEA.

The sample holds a few counts of this clonotype. The gene calls are TRBV5-1 and TRBJ2-5; either TRBD1 or TRBD2 may supply D (5 bases each). In germline, CDR1 is SGHRS, CDR2 YFSETQ. Trimming stripped 5 bases from V and 6 bases from J, with 14 bases between. This CDR3 has 13 residues. The CDR3 nucleotides read TGCGCCAGCAGTCCCCAGGGAGAAAAGACCCAGTACTTC. Encoded protein: CASSPQGEKTQYF.

This clonotype was counted many times. The CDR3 nucleotides read TGTGCCAGCAGCTTAGCGGGGGGACAGGGGGCGAAAGGCTACACCTTC. It yields the protein CASSLAGGQGAKGYTF. This chain connects TRBV7-9 to TRBJ1-2; 12 nucleotides line up with TRBD1. V dropped 0 bases and J dropped 8; count of bases not matched to a gene: 7. Germline CDR1 and CDR2: SEHNR and FQNEAQ (reference sequence). The CDR3 sequence is 16 residues long.